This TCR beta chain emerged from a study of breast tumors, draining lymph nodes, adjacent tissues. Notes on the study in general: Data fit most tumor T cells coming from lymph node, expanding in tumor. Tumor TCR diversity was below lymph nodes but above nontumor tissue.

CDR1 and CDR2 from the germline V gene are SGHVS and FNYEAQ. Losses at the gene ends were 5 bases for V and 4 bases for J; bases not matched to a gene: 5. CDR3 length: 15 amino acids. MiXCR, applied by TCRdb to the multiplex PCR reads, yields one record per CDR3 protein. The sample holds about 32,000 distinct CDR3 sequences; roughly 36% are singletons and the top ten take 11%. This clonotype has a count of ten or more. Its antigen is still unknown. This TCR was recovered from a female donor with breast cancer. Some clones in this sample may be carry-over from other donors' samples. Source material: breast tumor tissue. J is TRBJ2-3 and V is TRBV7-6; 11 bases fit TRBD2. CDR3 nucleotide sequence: TGTGCCAGCAGCACTAGCGGGAGTCGGGCAGATACGCAGTATTTT. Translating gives CASSTSGSRADTQYF.